The rows below give T cell receptor beta chains drawn from one sample of a study of metastatic and nonmetastatic thyroid tumors. TCRdb re-clonotyped the PCR reads through MiXCR. The table lists around 23,000 clones, roughly 23% of them singletons. Sequencing input: tumor tissue. These receptors were taken from a female donor with papillary thyroid cancer or a benign thyroid nodule (not recorded which). Some clones in this sample may be carry-over from other donors' samples. Both conserved end residues are part of each CDR3. A D gene is named only where the DNA matches it firmly. Part of the rows lack a size; the others show once, few, many or a class for expanded clones.

D gene | J gene | V gene | clone size | CDR3 protein | CDR3 DNA
TRBD2 | TRBJ2-2 | TRBV9 | many | CASSVGSGSGGELFF | TGTGCCAGCAGCGTGGGAAGCGGGAGCGGAGGGGAGCTGTTTTTT
- | TRBJ2-2 | TRBV6-4 | many | CASSAGDTGELFF | TGTGCCAGCAGTGCGGGAGACACCGGGGAGCTGTTTTTT
TRBD2 | TRBJ2-7 | TRBV11-2 | - | CASSFGGNEQYF | TGTGCCAGCAGCTTCGGGGGGAACGAGCAGTACTTC
- | TRBJ1-2 | TRBV10-2 | many | CASGRELNYGYTF | TGCGCCAGCGGCAGGGAACTAAACTATGGCTACACCTTC
TRBD1 | TRBJ2-3 | TRBV11-1 | - | CASSRGAQGVGTDTQYF | TGTGCCAGCAGCCGAGGGGCGCAGGGGGTCGGCACAGATACGCAGTATTTT
TRBD1 | TRBJ2-7 | TRBV20-1 | - | CSARRVFWDSNSGEQYF | TGCAGTGCCCGGCGGGTATTTTGGGACAGTAACAGCGGCGAGCAGTACTTC
- | TRBJ1-1 | TRBV7-3 | many | CASSSTGIAEAFF | TGTGCCAGCAGCTCTACAGGGATCGCTGAAGCTTTCTTT
- | TRBJ2-1 | TRBV14 | - | CASSYATRSYNEQFF | TGTGCCAGCAGTTACGCCACCCGCTCCTACAATGAGCAGTTCTTC
TRBD1 | TRBJ2-1 | TRBV24-1 | - | CATSDLGDSSSYNEQFF | TGTGCCACCAGTGATTTGGGGGACAGTAGCTCCTACAATGAGCAGTTCTTC
- | TRBJ2-2 | TRBV13 | - | CASSLWSETGELFF | TGTGCCAGCAGCTTATGGTCCGAAACCGGGGAGCTGTTTTTT
TRBD1 | TRBJ2-1 | TRBV7-8 | - | CASSLAGPGTGRFF | TGTGCCAGCAGCTTAGCGGGGCCCGGGACAGGGCGGTTCTTC
- | TRBJ2-2 | TRBV7-6 | - | CASSPYASLRGTGELFF | TGTGCCAGCAGCCCTTATGCTAGCCTCCGGGGCACCGGGGAGCTGTTTTTT
- | TRBJ2-3 | TRBV6-2/TRBV6-3 | many | CASSHGADPIDTQYF | TGTGCCAGCAGTCACGGGGCGGACCCCATAGATACGCAGTATTTT
- | TRBJ1-2 | TRBV6-1 | few | CASSPGGNYGYTF | TGTGCCAGCAGCCCCGGGGGGAACTATGGCTACACCTTC
TRBD2 | TRBJ2-1 | TRBV20-1 | medium-sized | CSAREWGSGRLDEQFF | TGCAGTGCTAGAGAGTGGGGTAGCGGGAGGCTGGATGAGCAGTTCTTC
- | TRBJ1-1 | TRBV6-1 | few | CASKVGSNSEAFF | TGTGCCAGCAAGGTGGGCAGCAACTCTGAAGCTTTCTTT
TRBD1 | TRBJ2-7 | TRBV19 | - | CASSSGDSRNYEQYF | TGTGCCAGTAGTTCCGGGGACAGCCGAAACTACGAGCAGTACTTC
- | TRBJ1-2 | TRBV6-1 | - | CASSESIEGSGGYTF | TGTGCCAGCAGTGAAAGTATAGAAGGGTCGGGTGGCTACACCTTC
TRBD2 | TRBJ2-1 | TRBV4-1 | many | CASSQRTSGSDEQFF | TGCGCCAGCAGCCAGAGGACTAGCGGGAGCGATGAGCAGTTCTTC
- | TRBJ2-7 | TRBV5-5 | - | CASSFLSEDYYEQYF | TGTGCCAGCAGCTTCCTCAGCGAAGATTACTACGAGCAGTACTTC
- | TRBJ1-1 | TRBV30 | - | CAWSGMGLEAFF | TGTGCCTGGAGTGGTATGGGCCTTGAAGCTTTCTTT
- | TRBJ2-7 | TRBV7-2 | - | CASSRTRSYEQYF | TGTGCCAGCAGCCGGACTCGGTCCTACGAGCAGTACTTC
TRBD2 | TRBJ2-7 | TRBV20-1 | many | CSASGLAGGSEQYF | TGCAGTGCTTCTGGACTAGCGGGAGGTAGTGAGCAGTACTTC
- | TRBJ1-2 | TRBV4-1 | - | CASSQELYANYGYTF | TGCGCCAGCAGCCAAGAGCTGTATGCTAACTATGGCTACACCTTC
TRBD1 | TRBJ1-2 | TRBV20-1 | - | CSADNTQGAGYGYTF | TGCAGTGCTGACAATACGCAGGGGGCGGGGTATGGCTACACCTTC
- | TRBJ2-7 | TRBV20-1 | - | CSAIFYGQYF | TGCAGTGCTATTTTTTACGGGCAGTACTTC
TRBD2 | TRBJ2-3 | TRBV6-1 | many | CASKGLAGLSDTQYF | TGTGCCAGCAAAGGACTAGCGGGACTGTCAGATACGCAGTATTTT
TRBD1 | TRBJ2-2 | TRBV4-2 | medium-sized | CASSQDGTGHGELFF | TGTGCCAGCAGCCAAGATGGGACAGGGCACGGGGAGCTGTTTTTT
TRBD1 | TRBJ1-5 | TRBV2 | - | CASSRDRVEQPQHF | TGTGCCAGCTCACGTGACAGGGTAGAACAGCCCCAGCATTTT
- | TRBJ2-6 | TRBV7-2 | - | CASGGMVWANVLTF | TGTGCCAGCGGCGGCATGGTCTGGGCCAACGTCCTGACTTTC
TRBD1 | TRBJ1-2 | TRBV24-1 | many | CATSAETGGVNGYTF | TGTGCCACCAGTGCCGAAACAGGGGGCGTAAATGGCTACACCTTC
- | TRBJ1-2 | TRBV18 | few | CASSLDQRSYGYTF | TGTGCCAGCTCACTCGACCAAAGGAGCTATGGCTACACCTTC
TRBD1 | TRBJ1-2 | TRBV10-3 | - | CAISADRDANGYTF | TGTGCCATCAGTGCGGACAGGGACGCTAATGGCTACACCTTC
- | TRBJ2-3 | TRBV20-1 | many | CSARDTRRTDTQYF | TGCAGTGCTAGAGATACAAGAAGGACAGATACGCAGTATTTT
- | TRBJ1-3 | TRBV7-9 | many | CASSARGGNTIYF | TGTGCCAGCAGCGCCCGAGGTGGAAACACCATATATTTT
- | TRBJ2-6 | TRBV4-3 | medium-sized | CASSQDRSSGANVLTF | TGCGCCAGCAGCCAAGATCGGAGCTCTGGGGCCAACGTCCTGACTTTC
TRBD2 | TRBJ2-1 | TRBV28 | - | CASSVPGLASNSYNEQFF | TGTGCCAGCAGTGTTCCGGGACTAGCGTCAAACTCCTACAATGAGCAGTTCTTC
- | TRBJ1-2 | TRBV20-1 | many | CSARQNYGYTF | TGCAGTGCTAGACAGAACTATGGCTACACCTTC
- | TRBJ1-6 | TRBV9 | - | CASSVSGGDNSPLHF | TGTGCCAGCAGCGTTAGTGGGGGTGATAATTCACCCCTCCACTTT
- | TRBJ2-7 | TRBV5-6 | many | CASNSYSGLFYEQYF | TGTGCCAGCAATTCTTACTCGGGACTCTTCTACGAGCAGTACTTC
- | TRBJ1-2 | TRBV20-1 | medium-sized | CSARGPALGDGYTF | TGCAGTGCTAGAGGGCCAGCCCTAGGAGATGGCTACACCTTC
- | TRBJ2-7 | TRBV3-1 | - | CAISQGWAYEQYF | TGTGCCATCAGCCAAGGGTGGGCGTACGAGCAGTACTTC
TRBD1 | TRBJ2-1 | TRBV7-2 | many | CASSRDRRTYNEQFF | TGTGCCAGCAGCCGGGACAGGCGAACCTACAATGAGCAGTTCTTC
- | TRBJ1-2 | TRBV3-1 | - | CASSQDGGYGYTF | TGTGCCAGCAGCCAAGATGGAGGATATGGCTACACCTTC
- | TRBJ2-2 | TRBV11-3 | many | CASSLDPYTGELFF | TGTGCCAGCAGCTTAGATCCTTATACCGGGGAGCTGTTTTTT
- | TRBJ2-7 | TRBV19 | - | CASSGDQGEQYF | TGTGCCAGTAGTGGGGACCAGGGGGAGCAGTACTTC
- | TRBJ1-6 | TRBV2 | - | CASSASRRASSYNSPLHF | TGTGCCAGCAGTGCCTCCAGGCGGGCTAGCTCCTATAATTCACCCCTCCACTTT
- | TRBJ1-1 | TRBV19 | - | CASSIRRLDAEAFF | TGTGCCAGTAGTATCCGGCGGCTGGACGCTGAAGCTTTCTTT
- | TRBJ2-3 | TRBV5-1 | - | CASRGGLSTDTQYF | TGCGCCAGCAGGGGGGGGCTCAGCACAGATACGCAGTATTTT
- | TRBJ2-7 | TRBV19 | few | CASSVGGAGEDEQYF | TGTGCCAGTAGTGTGGGGGGGGCAGGGGAGGACGAGCAGTACTTC
TRBD1 | TRBJ2-1 | TRBV3-1 | - | CASSPYRGNEQFF | TGTGCCAGCAGCCCCTACAGGGGTAATGAGCAGTTCTTC
- | TRBJ1-2 | TRBV28 | - | CASRRERGRDYGYTF | TGTGCCAGCAGACGCGAGCGGGGGCGCGACTATGGCTACACCTTC
- | TRBJ1-3 | TRBV5-1 | - | CASSPWTDSGNTIYF | TGCGCCAGCAGCCCTTGGACGGACTCTGGAAACACCATATATTTT
- | TRBJ2-5 | TRBV20-1 | medium-sized | CSARDQETQYF | TGCAGTGCTAGAGATCAAGAGACCCAGTACTTC
- | TRBJ1-6 | TRBV6-2/TRBV6-3 | medium-sized | CASSYRVDNSPLHF | TGTGCCAGCAGTTACAGGGTCGATAATTCACCCCTCCACTTT